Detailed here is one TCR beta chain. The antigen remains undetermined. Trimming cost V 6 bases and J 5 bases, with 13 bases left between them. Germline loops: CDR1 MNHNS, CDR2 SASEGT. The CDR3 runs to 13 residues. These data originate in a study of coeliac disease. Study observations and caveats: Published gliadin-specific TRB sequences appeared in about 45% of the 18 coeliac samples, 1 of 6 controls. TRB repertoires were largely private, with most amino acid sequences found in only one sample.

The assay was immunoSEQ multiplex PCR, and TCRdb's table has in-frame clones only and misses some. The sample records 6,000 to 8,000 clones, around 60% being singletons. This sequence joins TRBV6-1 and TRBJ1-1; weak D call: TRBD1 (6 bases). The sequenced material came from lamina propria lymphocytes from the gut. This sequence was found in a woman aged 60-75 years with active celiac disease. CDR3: CASSVTGRTEAFF. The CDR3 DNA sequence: TGTGCCAGCAGCGTTACAGGGAGAACTGAAGCTTTCTTT.